Listed here are 26 T cell receptor beta chains from one sample, sequenced in a study of regulatory T cells in long-lasting Graves disease. Time point specified: newly diagnosed GD, antithyroid drugs for less than 3 months. PBMC-derived RNA was used for the TCR library. Arm-PCR of CDR3 regions with iRepertoire HTBI primers generated TCR beta libraries. TCRdb re-analysed the multiplex PCR reads in MiXCR, keeping a single row per CDR3 protein. The sample comprises over 350,000 distinct CDR3 sequences, over 12% of which are singletons, and over 7% rests with the top ten. These same data were also listed under a study on T cells in Graves' hyperthyroidism and ophthalmopathy.

The sequencing here drew on peripheral blood mononuclear cells (PBMCs), taken at new diagnosis, from a patient treated with antithyroid drugs. Receptors originate from a woman in her thirties or forties with Graves disease.

Worth noting for this clonotype: This may be a read error: a much more frequent sequence differs by one nucleotide. V gene TRBV11-2 combines with J gene TRBJ1-3, with D unresolved. In germline, CDR1 is SGHAT, CDR2 FQNNGV. This CDR3 comprises 15 residues. DNA of the CDR3: TGTGCCAGCAGCCCCACCCCGGGCTCTGGAAACGCCATATATTTT. Translated: CASSPTPGSGNAIYF. Using reference TRBV11-2 and TRBJ1-3 for the parts outside the CDR3, the full variable domain is EAGVAQSPRYKIIEKRQSVAFWCNPISGHATLYWYQQILGQGPKLLIQFQNNGVVDDSQLPKDRFSAERLKGVDSTLKIQPAKLEDSAVYLCASSPTPGSGNAIYFGEGSWLTVV.

The sample holds a few counts of this clonotype. The rearrangement joins TRBV4-1 to TRBJ2-1, with 7 nucleotides matching TRBD1. With 4 bases clipped from V and 4 bases from J, the junction kept 4 bases outside the gene matches. The CDR3 is made up of 14 amino acids. Germline V gene lookup returns CDR1 MGHRA and CDR2 YSYEKL. The CDR3 nucleotides are TGCGCCAGCAGCCCGGGACAGACGTACAATGAGCAGTTCTTC. Translating it yields CASSPGQTYNEQFF.

The sample holds many counts of this clonotype. CDR3 residues: CASSFQTPRGNEQFF. The CDR3 DNA is TGTGCCAGCAGCTTTCAGACACCCCGCGGGAATGAGCAGTTCTTC. This chain links TRBV7-9 with TRBJ2-1, with D possibly matching TRBD2 (5 bases). The germline V gene has CDR1 SEHNR and CDR2 FQNEAQ (reference sequence). This CDR3 is 15 amino acids long. The V end was cut by 3 bases, the J end by 7 bases, with 16 bases between.

This clonotype was detected ten times or more. The chain recombines TRBV12-3 or TRBV12-4 with TRBJ1-2, with D unresolved. The CDR3 has 13 residues. V dropped 6 bases and J dropped 3 bases, with 11 bases sitting between them. DNA for the CDR3: TGTGCCAGCAGGCAACAGTTGGACTATGGCTACACCTTC. Protein product: CASRQQLDYGYTF.

The genes are TRBV5-1 and TRBJ1-1, with TRBD1 as a possible D gene (5 bases). This CDR3 region has 15 residues. CDR1 is SGHRS, CDR2 YFSETQ, per germline. Trimming took off 4 bases at V and 3 bases at J, with 16 bases between the two ends. The CDR3 nucleotides are TGCGCCAGCAGCCAAGACTCCGGGACCTACACTGAAGCTTTCTTT. Amino acid sequence: CASSQDSGTYTEAFF.

This clonotype was seen ten or more times. This chain connects TRBV28 to TRBJ2-7; D perhaps matches TRBD1 (5 bases). The CDR3 loop spans 14 amino acids. V lost 6 bases, J lost 4 bases, and 16 bases lay in between. Germline V gives CDR1 MDHEN, CDR2 SYDVKM. The DNA of the CDR3 is TGTGCCAGCAGCTTAGGAAGGGGCCCTTACGAGCAGTACTTC. It specifies CASSLGRGPYEQYF.

To note about this clonotype: Because it lacks the conserved phenylalanine or tryptophan at the end, this CDR3 is likely a read error. The chain recombines TRBV9 with TRBJ2-1; the match to TRBD1 covers 7 bases. The CDR3 consists of 15 residues. Trimming took 1 base from V and 3 from J; bases not matched to a gene: 4. The germline CDR1 and CDR2 sequences are SGDLS and YYNGEE. The CDR3 is CASSVKGAVYNEQFL. The DNA of the CDR3 is TGTGCCAGCAGCGTAAAGGGGGCGGTCTACAATGAGCAGTTCCTC.

This clonotype came up many times. The CDR3: CASSWDRHEAFF. The DNA for the CDR3 is TGTGCCAGCAGCTGGGACAGGCATGAAGCTTTCTTT. The chain uses TRBV13 and TRBJ1-1, with 8 bases identical to TRBD1. Germline V CDR1 and CDR2: PRHDT, FYEKMQ (reference sequence). The CDR3 contains 12 residues. Trimming took 4 bases from V and 7 from J; bases not matched to a gene: 2.

This clonotype was seen ten or more times. The chain is built from TRBV7-9 and TRBJ2-1, with unresolved D. CDR1 and CDR2 (germline): SEHNR, FQNEAQ (reference sequence). The CDR3 totals 14 residues. V was cut by 2 bases and J by 6 bases, with 11 bases left in between. CDR3 amino acids: CASSLSVRRNEQFF. The CDR3 DNA follows: TGTGCCAGCAGCTTATCGGTACGACGCAATGAGCAGTTCTTC.

At least ten counts were recorded for this clonotype. The chain joins TRBV11-2 to TRBJ2-5, with 10 bases that match TRBD2. This CDR3 region has 16 residues. V shed 5 bases and J 0 bases; nucleotides not matched to a gene: 6. Germline V gene lookup returns CDR1 SGHAT and CDR2 FQNNGV. DNA of the CDR3: TGTGCCAGCAGCGGATCTAGCGGGAGTTACCAAGAGACCCAGTACTTC. Residues: CASSGSSGSYQETQYF.

This clonotype was detected a few times. This chain connects TRBV10-3 to TRBJ2-1; 9 nucleotides match TRBD1. This CDR3 is built from 13 residues. The germline CDR1 and CDR2 sequences are ENHRY and SYGVKD. In DNA, the CDR3 is TGTGTCGTACAGGGGGCGCTCAGCTATGAGCAGTTCTTC. Translated: CVVQGALSYEQFF.

The gene calls are TRBV7-2 and TRBJ1-1; no definite D call. The CDR3 extends over 14 amino acids. The V gene lost 1 base and the J gene lost 8 bases, with 14 bases spanning the gap. Germline CDR1 is SGHTA and CDR2 is FQGNSA. CDR3 residues: CASSLEGSSGEAFF. CDR3 nucleotides: TGTGCCAGCAGCTTAGAAGGGAGTAGCGGGGAAGCTTTCTTT.

The J gene is TRBJ2-1, the V gene TRBV20-1; maybe TRBD1 (5 bases). V lost 1 base, J lost 8 bases, and 18 bases lay in between. From germline, CDR1 is DFQATT and CDR2 SNEGSKA (reference sequence). CDR3 length equals 15 residues. CDR3 sequence: CSARGTCPTVDEQFF. The CDR3 DNA reads as TGCAGTGCTAGAGGGACATGCCCGACCGTAGATGAGCAGTTCTTC.

The chain recombines TRBV28 with TRBJ2-7, with 9 bases aligning to TRBD1. The CDR3 sequence is 15 residues long. V trimming: 3 bases; J trimming: 3 bases; junction bases outside the gene matches: 6. Germline CDR1 MDHEN, CDR2 SYDVKM. The CDR3 spells CASSFPTGGIYEQYF. The CDR3, as DNA: TGTGCCAGCAGTTTCCCGACAGGGGGGATCTACGAGCAGTACTTC.

This clonotype was observed a few times. V usage is TRBV28 and J usage is TRBJ2-7; 9 nucleotides agree with TRBD2. CDR3 length: 15 residues. Per the germline V gene, CDR1 is MDHEN and CDR2 is SYDVKM. With V trimmed by 5 bases and J by 4 bases, 9 bases remained unmatched. The CDR3 DNA follows: TGTGCCAGCAGTACAATAGCGGGAGTCCAGTACGAGCAGTACTTC. Translated: CASSTIAGVQYEQYF. The whole variable domain, remainder taken from reference TRBV28 and TRBJ2-7, is DVKVTQSSRYLVKRTGEKVFLECVQDMDHENMFWYRQDPGLGLRLIYFSYDVKMKEKGDIPEGYSVSREKKERFSLILESASTNQTSMYLCASSTIAGVQYEQYFGPGTRLTVT.

The V gene is TRBV18, the J gene TRBJ2-3; 10 bases fit TRBD2. The V gene end was trimmed by 5 bases and the J gene end by 2 bases; junction bases not matched to a gene: 4. Germline CDR1 reads KGHSH; CDR2 reads LQKENI. The CDR3 is 15 amino acids. CDR3: CASSASGSLTDTQYF. CDR3 in DNA: TGTGCCAGCTCAGCTAGCGGGAGCCTCACAGATACGCAGTATTTT.

The J gene is TRBJ2-7, the V gene TRBV6-2 or TRBV6-3; TRBD2 matches at 12 bases. V shed 2 bases, J shed 7 bases, and the junction held 12 bases outside the gene matches. The CDR3 runs to 17 residues. Germline V gene data show CDR1 as MNHEY and CDR2 as SVGEGT. CDR3 region: CASSYSAASGRAHEQYF. For the CDR3, the DNA is TGTGCCAGCAGTTACAGCGCAGCTAGCGGGAGGGCACATGAGCAGTACTTC.

This clonotype was recorded many times. The V call is TRBV20-1, the J call TRBJ2-5; TRBD2 aligns across 10 bases. CDR1 and CDR2 (germline): DFQATT, SNEGSKA (reference sequence). V lost 4 bases, J lost 5 bases, and 10 bases stayed unmatched. CDR3 length: 15 residues. CDR3 amino acids: CSAKIAGGRSETQYF. CDR3 coding DNA: TGCAGTGCTAAAATAGCGGGAGGTCGTTCTGAGACCCAGTACTTC.

The V and J genes are TRBV7-3 and TRBJ2-1; D tentatively reads TRBD1 or TRBD2 (5 bases each). Trimming removed 5 bases at V and 8 bases at J, with 13 bases between. This CDR3 is 13 amino acids long. Germline V gives CDR1 SGHTA, CDR2 FQGTGA. The DNA of the CDR3 is TGTGCCAGCAGCGCCATGGGGGTGGATGAGCAGTTCTTC. Residues: CASSAMGVDEQFF.

In this sample, this clonotype turned up many times. V and J are TRBV19 and TRBJ1-1; D is undetermined. The V and J ends lost 3 bases and 4 bases respectively, with 3 bases between them. The CDR3 extends over 11 amino acids. Germline CDR1 is LNHDA and CDR2 is SQIVND (reference sequence). CDR3 region: CASSIPTEAFF. CDR3 DNA sequence: TGTGCCAGTAGTATTCCCACTGAAGCTTTCTTT.

This chain joins TRBV14 and TRBJ2-1, with TRBD2 matching over 8 bases. Per germline, CDR1 SGHDN and CDR2 FVKESK. The trim removed 7 bases at V and 9 bases at J, leaving 8 bases unmatched. The CDR3 runs to 13 residues. CDR3 in DNA: TGTGCCAGCACCCTAGCGGGCAGCCGTGAGCAGTTCTTC. Residues: CASTLAGSREQFF.

In its sample, this clonotype was seen many times. The chain recombines TRBV5-8 with TRBJ1-1; D ambiguous. The germline V gene encodes CDR1 SGHTS and CDR2 YDEGEE. V dropped 6 bases and J dropped 5 bases, with 17 bases sitting between them. The CDR3 is 14 residues long. DNA of the CDR3: TGTGCCAGCACCCCGATGTTTGGGCGGACTGAAGCTTTCTTT. This codes for CASTPMFGRTEAFF.

This clonotype was counted many times. The chain recombines TRBV20-1 with TRBJ2-1, with 13 positions matching TRBD2. With 3 bases clipped from V and 0 bases from J, the junction kept 2 bases outside the gene matches. Germline V gene data show CDR1 as DFQATT and CDR2 as SNEGSKA (reference sequence). This CDR3 has 16 amino acids. The CDR3 region is CSARGTSGNSYNEQFF. The DNA for the CDR3 is TGCAGTGCTAGGGGGACTAGCGGGAACTCCTACAATGAGCAGTTCTTC.

The chain links TRBV6-1 to TRBJ1-2; D remains ambiguous. V dropped 1 base and J dropped 8 bases, with 8 bases sitting between them. Germline CDR1 and CDR2: MNHNS and SASEGT. This CDR3 contains 12 residues. CDR3 nucleotide sequence: TGTGCCAGCAGTGAAGGCCCCTGGGGCTACACCTTC. Its protein is CASSEGPWGYTF.

This clonotype was recorded a few times. The rearrangement links TRBV6-1 to TRBJ2-5; TRBD2 matches at 9 bases. In germline, CDR1 is MNHNS, CDR2 SASEGT. The ends lost 6 bases at V and 5 bases at J; junction bases unmatched: 10. CDR3 size: 15 residues. The CDR3 bases are TGTGCCAGCAGGGCTAGCGGGATGGGAGTGGAGACCCAGTACTTC. It is translated as CASRASGMGVETQYF.

The CDR3 coding sequence is TGCGCCAGCAGCCAAGATGAATGGGGCGCCTACAATGAGCAGTTCTTC. Protein sequence: CASSQDEWGAYNEQFF. The chain is built from TRBV4-1 and TRBJ2-1; tentative D call: TRBD1 (5 bases). The V end was cut by 0 bases, the J end by 2 bases, with 11 bases between. Per the germline V gene, CDR1 is MGHRA and CDR2 is YSYEKL. This CDR3 region has 16 residues.